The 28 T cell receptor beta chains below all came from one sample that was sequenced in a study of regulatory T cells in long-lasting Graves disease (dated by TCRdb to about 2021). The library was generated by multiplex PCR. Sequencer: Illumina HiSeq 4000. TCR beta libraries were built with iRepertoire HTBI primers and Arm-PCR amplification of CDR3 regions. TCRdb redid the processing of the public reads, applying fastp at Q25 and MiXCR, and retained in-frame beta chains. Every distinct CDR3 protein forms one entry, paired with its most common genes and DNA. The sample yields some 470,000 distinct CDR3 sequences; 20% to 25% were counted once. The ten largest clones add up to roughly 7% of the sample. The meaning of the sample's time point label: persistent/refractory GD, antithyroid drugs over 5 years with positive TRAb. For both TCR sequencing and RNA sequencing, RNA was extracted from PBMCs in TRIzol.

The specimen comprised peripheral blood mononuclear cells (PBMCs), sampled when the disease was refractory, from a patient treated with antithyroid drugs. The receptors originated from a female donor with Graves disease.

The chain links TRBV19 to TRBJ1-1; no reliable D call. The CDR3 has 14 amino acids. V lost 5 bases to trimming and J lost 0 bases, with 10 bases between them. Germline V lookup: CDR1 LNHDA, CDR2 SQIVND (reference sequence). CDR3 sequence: CASSLTHMNTEAFF. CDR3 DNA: TGTGCCAGTAGTTTGACGCACATGAACACTGAAGCTTTCTTT.

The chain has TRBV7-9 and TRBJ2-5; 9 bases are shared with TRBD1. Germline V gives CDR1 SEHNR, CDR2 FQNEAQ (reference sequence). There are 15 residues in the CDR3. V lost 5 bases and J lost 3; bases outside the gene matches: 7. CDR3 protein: CASSPGGQGKETQYF. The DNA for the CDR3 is TGTGCCAGCAGCCCAGGAGGACAGGGGAAAGAGACCCAGTACTTC.

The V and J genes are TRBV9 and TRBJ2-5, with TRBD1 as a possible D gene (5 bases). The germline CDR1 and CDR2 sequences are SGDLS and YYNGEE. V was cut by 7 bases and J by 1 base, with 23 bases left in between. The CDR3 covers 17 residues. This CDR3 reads CASSPRFLVRAQETQYF. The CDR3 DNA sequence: TGTGCCAGCTCACCACGGTTTCTCGTCAGGGCCCAAGAGACCCAGTACTTC.

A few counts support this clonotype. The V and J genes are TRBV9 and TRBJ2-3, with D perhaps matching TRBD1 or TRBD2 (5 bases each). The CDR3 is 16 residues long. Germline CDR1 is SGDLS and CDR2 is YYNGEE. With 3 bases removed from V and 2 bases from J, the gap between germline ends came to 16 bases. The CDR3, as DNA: TGTGCCAGCAGCGCCGCGATCCGGGACGCCACAGATACGCAGTATTTT. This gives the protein CASSAAIRDATDTQYF.

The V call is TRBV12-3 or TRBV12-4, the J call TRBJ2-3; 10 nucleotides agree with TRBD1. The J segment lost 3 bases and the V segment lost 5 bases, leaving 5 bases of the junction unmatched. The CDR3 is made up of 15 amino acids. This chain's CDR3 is CASSAGDRGTDTQYF. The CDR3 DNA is TGTGCCAGCAGTGCTGGGGACAGGGGTACAGATACGCAGTATTTT.

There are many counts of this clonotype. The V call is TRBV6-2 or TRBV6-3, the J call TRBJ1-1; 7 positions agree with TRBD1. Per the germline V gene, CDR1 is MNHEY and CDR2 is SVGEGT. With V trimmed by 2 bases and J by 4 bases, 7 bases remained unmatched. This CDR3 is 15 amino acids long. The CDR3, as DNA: TGTGCCAGCAGTTACCCACCGACAGGGCCCACTGAAGCTTTCTTT. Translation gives CASSYPPTGPTEAFF.

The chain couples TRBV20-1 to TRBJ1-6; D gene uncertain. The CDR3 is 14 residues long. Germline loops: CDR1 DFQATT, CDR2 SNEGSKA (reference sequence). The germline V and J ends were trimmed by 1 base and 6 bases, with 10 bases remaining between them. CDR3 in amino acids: CSARVLETNSPLHF. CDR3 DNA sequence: TGCAGTGCTAGAGTGTTGGAGACTAATTCACCCCTCCACTTT.

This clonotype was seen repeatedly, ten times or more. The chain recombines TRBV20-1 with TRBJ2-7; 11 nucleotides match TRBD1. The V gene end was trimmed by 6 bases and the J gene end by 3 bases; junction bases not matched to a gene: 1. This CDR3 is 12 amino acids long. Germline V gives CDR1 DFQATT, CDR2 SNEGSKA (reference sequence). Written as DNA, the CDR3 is TGCAGTGCGGGGACAGGGGGCTACGAGCAGTACTTC. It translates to CSAGTGGYEQYF.

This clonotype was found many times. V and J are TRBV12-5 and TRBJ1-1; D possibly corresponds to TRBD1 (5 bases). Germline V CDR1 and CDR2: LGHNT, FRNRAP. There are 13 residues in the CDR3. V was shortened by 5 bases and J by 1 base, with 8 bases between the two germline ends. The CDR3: CASGPDRNTEAFF. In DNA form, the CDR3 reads TGTGCTAGTGGTCCAGACAGGAACACTGAAGCTTTCTTT.

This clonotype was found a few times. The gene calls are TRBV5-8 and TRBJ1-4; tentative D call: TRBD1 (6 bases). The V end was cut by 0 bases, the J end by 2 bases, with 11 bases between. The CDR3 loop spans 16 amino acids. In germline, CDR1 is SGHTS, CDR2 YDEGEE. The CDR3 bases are TGTGCCAGCAGCTTGGGTCAGGGGTTGACTAATGAAAAACTGTTTTTT. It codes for CASSLGQGLTNEKLFF.

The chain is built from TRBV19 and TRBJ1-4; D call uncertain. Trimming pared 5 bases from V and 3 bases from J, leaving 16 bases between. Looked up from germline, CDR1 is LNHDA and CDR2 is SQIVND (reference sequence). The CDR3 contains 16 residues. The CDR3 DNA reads TGTGCCAGTAGTGCAAGTTCGGGAATCGCTAATGAAAAACTGTTTTTT. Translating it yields CASSASSGIANEKLFF.

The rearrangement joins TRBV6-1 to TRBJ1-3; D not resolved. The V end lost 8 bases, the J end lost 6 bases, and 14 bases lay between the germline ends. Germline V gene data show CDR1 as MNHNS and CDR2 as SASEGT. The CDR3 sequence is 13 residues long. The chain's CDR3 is CASALGEANTIYF. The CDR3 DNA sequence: TGTGCCAGCGCCCTTGGGGAGGCAAACACCATATATTTT.

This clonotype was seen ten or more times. Written as DNA, the CDR3 is TGTGCTAGTGGTTTCTGGTCACGGGACAGGAATGCCCGGCAGCCCCAGCATTTT. It is translated as CASGFWSRDRNARQPQHF. The chain uses TRBV12-5 and TRBJ1-5; TRBD1 matches 8 bases. CDR1 LGHNT and CDR2 FRNRAP come from the germline V gene. The ends lost 3 bases at V and 7 bases at J; junction bases unmatched: 17. The CDR3 runs to 18 residues.

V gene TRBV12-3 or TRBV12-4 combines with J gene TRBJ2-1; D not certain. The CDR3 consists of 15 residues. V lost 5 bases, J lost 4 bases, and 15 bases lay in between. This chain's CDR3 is CASSPSLGSYNEQFF. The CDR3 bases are TGTGCCAGCAGTCCGTCCTTGGGGTCATACAATGAGCAGTTCTTC.

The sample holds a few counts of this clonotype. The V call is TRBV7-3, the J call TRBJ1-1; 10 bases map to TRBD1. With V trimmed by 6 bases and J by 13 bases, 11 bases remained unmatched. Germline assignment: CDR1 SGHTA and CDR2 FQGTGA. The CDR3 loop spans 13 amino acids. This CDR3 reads CASSQQGTGVVFF. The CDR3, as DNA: TGTGCCAGCAGTCAGCAGGGGACAGGGGTGGTTTTCTTT. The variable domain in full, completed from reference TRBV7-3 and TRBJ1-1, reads GAGVSQTPSNKVTEKGKYVELRCDPISGHTALYWYRQSLGQGPEFLIYFQGTGAADDSGLPNDRFFAVRPEGSVSTLKIQRTERGDSAVYLCASSQQGTGVVFFGQGTRLTVV.

The CDR3 bases are TGTGCCAGCAGTTTCAGGGGGCGGGATACGCAGTATTTT. Translated: CASSFRGRDTQYF. The chain uses TRBV28 and TRBJ2-3; TRBD1 agrees at 8 bases. The V segment lost 3 bases and the J segment 6 bases; nucleotides outside the gene matches: 2. The germline V gene encodes CDR1 MDHEN and CDR2 SYDVKM. The CDR3 covers 13 residues.

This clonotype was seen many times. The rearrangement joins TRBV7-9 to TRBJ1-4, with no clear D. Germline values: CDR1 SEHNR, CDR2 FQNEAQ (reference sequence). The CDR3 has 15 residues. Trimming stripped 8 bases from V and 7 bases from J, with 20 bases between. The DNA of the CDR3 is TGTGCCAGCTCACCCGCCGCCGGACCGGGTGAAAAACTGTTTTTT. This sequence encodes CASSPAAGPGEKLFF.

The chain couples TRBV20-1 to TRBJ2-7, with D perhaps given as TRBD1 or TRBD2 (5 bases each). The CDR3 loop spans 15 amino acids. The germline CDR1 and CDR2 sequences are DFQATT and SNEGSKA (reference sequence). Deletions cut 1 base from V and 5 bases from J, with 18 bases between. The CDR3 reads CSARGEWARVHEQYF. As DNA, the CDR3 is TGCAGTGCTAGAGGGGAGTGGGCCAGGGTCCACGAGCAGTACTTC.

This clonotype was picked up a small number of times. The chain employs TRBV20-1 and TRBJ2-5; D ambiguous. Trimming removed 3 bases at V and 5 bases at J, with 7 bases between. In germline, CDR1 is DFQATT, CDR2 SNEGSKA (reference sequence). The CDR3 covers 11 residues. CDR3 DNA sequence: TGCAGTGCTAGCCCTGGGGAGACCCAGTACTTC. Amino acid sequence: CSASPGETQYF.

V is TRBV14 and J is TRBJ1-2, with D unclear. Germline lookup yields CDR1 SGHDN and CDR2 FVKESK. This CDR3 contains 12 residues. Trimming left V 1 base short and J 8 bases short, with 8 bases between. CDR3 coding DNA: TGTGCCAGCAGCCAAGCGCCCTCGGGCTACACCTTC. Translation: CASSQAPSGYTF.

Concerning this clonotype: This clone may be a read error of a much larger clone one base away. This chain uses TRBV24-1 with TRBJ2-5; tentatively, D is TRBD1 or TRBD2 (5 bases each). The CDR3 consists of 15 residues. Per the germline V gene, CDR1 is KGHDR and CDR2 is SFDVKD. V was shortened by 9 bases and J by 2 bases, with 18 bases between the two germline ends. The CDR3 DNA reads TGTGCCACCTCACCCCGGGACGGGGCTCAAGAGACCCAGTACTTC. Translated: CATSPRDGAQETQYF.

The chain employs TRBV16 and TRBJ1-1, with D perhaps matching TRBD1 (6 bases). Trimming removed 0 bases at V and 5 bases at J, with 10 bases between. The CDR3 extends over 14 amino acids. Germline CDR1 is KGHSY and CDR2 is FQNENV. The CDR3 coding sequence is TGTGCCAGCAGCCAATCAGGCACAGGGACTGAAGCTTTCTTT. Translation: CASSQSGTGTEAFF.

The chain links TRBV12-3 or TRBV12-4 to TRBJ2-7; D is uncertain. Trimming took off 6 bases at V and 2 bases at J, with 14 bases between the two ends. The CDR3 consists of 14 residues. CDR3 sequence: CASSRLDGAYEQYF. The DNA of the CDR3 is TGTGCCAGCAGCCGCCTCGACGGAGCCTACGAGCAGTACTTC.

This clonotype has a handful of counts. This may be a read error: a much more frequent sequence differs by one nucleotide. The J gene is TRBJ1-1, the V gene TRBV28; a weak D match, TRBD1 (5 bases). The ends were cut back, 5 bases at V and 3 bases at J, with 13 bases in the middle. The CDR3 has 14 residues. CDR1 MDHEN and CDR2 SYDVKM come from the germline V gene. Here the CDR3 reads CASSLTEGYTEAFF. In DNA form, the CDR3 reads TGTGCCAGCAGTCTGACAGAGGGCTACACTGAAGCTTTCTTT.

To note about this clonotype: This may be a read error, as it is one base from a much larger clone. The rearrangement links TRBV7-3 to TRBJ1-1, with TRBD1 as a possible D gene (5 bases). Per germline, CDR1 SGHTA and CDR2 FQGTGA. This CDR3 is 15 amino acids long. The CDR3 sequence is CASSLTDKPNTEACF. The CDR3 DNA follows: TGTGCCAGCAGCTTAACGGACAAGCCGAACACTGAAGCTTGCTTT.

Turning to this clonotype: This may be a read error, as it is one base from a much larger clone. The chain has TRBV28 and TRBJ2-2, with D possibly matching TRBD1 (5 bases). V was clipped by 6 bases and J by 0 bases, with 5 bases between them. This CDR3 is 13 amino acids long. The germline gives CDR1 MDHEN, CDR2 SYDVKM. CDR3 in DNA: TGTGCCAGCAGACAGGCGAACACCGGGGAGCTGTTTTTT. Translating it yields CASRQANTGELFF.

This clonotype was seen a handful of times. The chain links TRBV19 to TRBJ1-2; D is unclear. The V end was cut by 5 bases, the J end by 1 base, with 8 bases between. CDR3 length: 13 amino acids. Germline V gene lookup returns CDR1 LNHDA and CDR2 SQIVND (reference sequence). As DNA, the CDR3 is TGTGCCAGTAGTCCCTCGATTAACTATGGCTACACCTTC. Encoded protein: CASSPSINYGYTF.

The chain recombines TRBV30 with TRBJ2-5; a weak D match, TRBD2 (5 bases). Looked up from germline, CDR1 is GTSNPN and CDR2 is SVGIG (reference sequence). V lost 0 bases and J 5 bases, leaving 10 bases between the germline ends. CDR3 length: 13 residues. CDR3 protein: CAWSVQTGETQYF. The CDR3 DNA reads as TGTGCCTGGAGTGTACAGACGGGGGAGACCCAGTACTTC.